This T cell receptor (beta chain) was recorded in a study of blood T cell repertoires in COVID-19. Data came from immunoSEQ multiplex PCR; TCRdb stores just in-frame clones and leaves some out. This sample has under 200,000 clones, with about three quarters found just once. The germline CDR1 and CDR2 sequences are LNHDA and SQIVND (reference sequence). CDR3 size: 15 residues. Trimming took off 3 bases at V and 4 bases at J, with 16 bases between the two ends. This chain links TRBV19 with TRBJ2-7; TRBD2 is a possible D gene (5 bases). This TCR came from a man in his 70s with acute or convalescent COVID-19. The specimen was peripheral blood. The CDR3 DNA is TGTGCCAGTAGTATTGTAGCGTCTACCCAATACGAGCAGTACTTC. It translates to CASSIVASTQYEQYF. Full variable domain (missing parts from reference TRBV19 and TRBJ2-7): DGGITQSPKYLFRKEGQNVTLSCEQNLNHDAMYWYRQDPGQGLRLIYYSQIVNDFQKGDIAEGYSVSREKKESFPLTVTSAQKNPTAFYLCASSIVASTQYEQYFGPGTRLTVT.